This T cell receptor (beta chain) was sequenced for a study of blood T cell repertoires in COVID-19. Clones were sequenced by immunoSEQ multiplex PCR, and TCRdb holds only the in-frame ones, with some missing. Here the sample spans approximately 96,000 clones, 81% being singletons. The CDR3 is made up of 17 amino acids. Germline V gene sequence: CDR1 MNHEY, CDR2 SMNVEV (reference sequence). V lost 4 bases to trimming and J lost 0 bases, with 18 bases between them. This clonotype originated in a woman of 80 years or more with acute or convalescent COVID-19. The genes are TRBV27 and TRBJ1-1, with TRBD1 as a possible D gene (5 bases). Source material: peripheral blood. CDR3 protein: CASSSLGWGGMNTEAFF. In nucleotides, the CDR3 is TGTGCCAGCAGTTCCCTGGGGTGGGGGGGTATGAACACTGAAGCTTTCTTT.